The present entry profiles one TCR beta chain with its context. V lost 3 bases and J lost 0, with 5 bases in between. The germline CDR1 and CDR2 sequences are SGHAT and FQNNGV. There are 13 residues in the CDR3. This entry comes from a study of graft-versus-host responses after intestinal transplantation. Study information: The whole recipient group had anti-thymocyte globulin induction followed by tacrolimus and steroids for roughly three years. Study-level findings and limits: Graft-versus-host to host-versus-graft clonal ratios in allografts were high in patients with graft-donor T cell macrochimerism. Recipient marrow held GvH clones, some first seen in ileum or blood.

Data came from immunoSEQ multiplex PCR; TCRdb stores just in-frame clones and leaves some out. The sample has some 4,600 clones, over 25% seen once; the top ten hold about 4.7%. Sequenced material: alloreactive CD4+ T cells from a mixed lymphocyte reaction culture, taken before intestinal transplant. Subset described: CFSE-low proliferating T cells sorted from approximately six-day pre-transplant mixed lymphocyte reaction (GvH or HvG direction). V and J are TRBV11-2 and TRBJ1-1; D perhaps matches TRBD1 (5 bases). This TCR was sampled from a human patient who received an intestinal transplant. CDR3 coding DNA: TGTGCCAGCAGCTTGACAGTGAACACTGAAGCTTTCTTT. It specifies CASSLTVNTEAFF.